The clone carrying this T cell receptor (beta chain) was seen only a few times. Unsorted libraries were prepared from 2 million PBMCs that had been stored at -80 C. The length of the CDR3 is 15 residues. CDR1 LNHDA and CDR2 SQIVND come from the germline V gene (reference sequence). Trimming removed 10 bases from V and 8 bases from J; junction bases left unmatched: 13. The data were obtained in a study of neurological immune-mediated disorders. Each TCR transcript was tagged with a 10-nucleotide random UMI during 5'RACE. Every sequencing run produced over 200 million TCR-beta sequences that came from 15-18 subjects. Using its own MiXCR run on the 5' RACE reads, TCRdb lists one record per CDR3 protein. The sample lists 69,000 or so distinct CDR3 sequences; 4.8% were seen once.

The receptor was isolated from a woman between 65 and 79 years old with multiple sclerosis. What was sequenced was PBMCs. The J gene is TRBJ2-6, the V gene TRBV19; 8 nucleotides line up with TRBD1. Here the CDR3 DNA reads TGTGCCACGCGACAGGGGTGGCTTTTGACCAACGTCCTGACTTTC. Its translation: CATRQGWLLTNVLTF.